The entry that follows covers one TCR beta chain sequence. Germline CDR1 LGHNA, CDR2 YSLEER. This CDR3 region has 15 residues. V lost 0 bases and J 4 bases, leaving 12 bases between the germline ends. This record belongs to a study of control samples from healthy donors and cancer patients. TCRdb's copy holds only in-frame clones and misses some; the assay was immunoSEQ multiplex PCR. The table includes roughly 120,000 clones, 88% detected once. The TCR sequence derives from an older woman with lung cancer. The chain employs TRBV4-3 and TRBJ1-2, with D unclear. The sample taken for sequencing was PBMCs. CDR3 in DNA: TGCGCCAGCAGCCAAGAAGGGCTTATACCCTATGGCTACACCTTC. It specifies CASSQEGLIPYGYTF.